Each of the 3 T cell receptor beta chains below was sequenced from the same sample in a study of T cell clonality in common variable immunodeficiency. Study-wide results and caveats: Fewer deletions and N-nucleotide insertions were reportedly seen in common variable immunodeficiency TCR beta sequences.

Their antigen targets remain unknown. The method was immunoSEQ multiplex PCR; TCRdb's version includes in-frame clones alone and lacks a portion of them. This sample comprises tens of thousands of clones, none seen once only. What was sequenced was peripheral blood mononuclear cells. The receptors come from a human donor with common variable immunodeficiency.

This clone came up many times. The CDR3 goes on 3 residues after the read ends, and that part is filled in from the germline J gene. The V and J genes are TRBV7-2 and TRBJ1-2, with 9 bases lining up with TRBD1. The CDR3 runs 15 residues. Germline CDR1 SGHTA, CDR2 FQGNSA. The sequenced part of the CDR3 DNA is TGTGCCAGCAGCTTAGCCGGGACAGGGCTCCGGGGC. This translates into CASSLAGTGLRG. The whole CDR3 is CASSLAGTGLRGYTF.

This clone was found many times. The read ends 3 residues early relative to the CDR3; the germline J gene fills the gap. The chain combines TRBV5-4 with TRBJ1-1; D unclear. The CDR3 is 15 residues long. The V and J ends lost 9 bases and 3 bases respectively, with 21 bases between them. Germline CDR1 SGHNT, CDR2 YYREEE (reference sequence). The CDR3 bases that were read are TGTGCCACCCAGCTGAGCGGTCCGGGAGACACTGAA. Translation: CATQLSGPGDTE. The CDR3 in full is CATQLSGPGDTEAFF.

This clone was found many times. The sequenced fragment ends 3 residues before the CDR3 boundary, so the rest is inferred from the germline J gene. V and J are TRBV5-4 and TRBJ2-7; tentatively, D is TRBD1 (5 bases). Germline values: CDR1 SGHNT, CDR2 YYREEE (reference sequence). Trimming stripped 2 bases from V and 5 bases from J, with 14 bases between. This CDR3 contains 14 residues. CDR3 DNA, as far as it was read: TGTGCCAGCAGCTTCCAGCAGGGCCTTCACGAG. Its translation: CASSFQQGLHE. The CDR3 in its entirety is CASSFQQGLHEQYF.